This entry lists 32 T cell receptor beta chains sequenced from one sample in a study of CD8+ T cells in alopecia areata. Treatment denoted: oral pan-JAK inhibitor, 5-10 mg twice daily. Sequencing relied on a cDNA template that was reverse transcribed from extracted RNA. Profiling relied on immunoSEQ multiplex PCR, and the TCRdb table lists in-frame clones only, not all of them. The sample holds more than 200,000 clones, roughly 40% seen once. The starting material was CD4+ T cells sorted from blood, obtained around week 36, from a patient treated with tofacitinib. The receptor set was obtained from a human donor with alopecia areata.

This clone was detected a few times. The CDR3 sequence: CASSVSRSSADTQYF. In DNA, the CDR3 is TGTGCCAGCAGTGTTTCCAGAAGTAGCGCAGATACGCAGTATTTT. The V and J genes are TRBV2 and TRBJ2-3, with a possible D match to TRBD2 (5 bases). V was shortened by 4 bases and J by 4 bases, with 15 bases between the two germline ends. In germline, CDR1 is SNHLY, CDR2 FYNNEI. This CDR3 has 15 residues.

This clone has just a few counts. The chain combines TRBV11-2 with TRBJ2-2; 8 bases align to TRBD1. Per germline, CDR1 SGHAT and CDR2 FQNNGV. J was trimmed by 6 bases and V by 5 bases; bases with no gene match: 5. The length of the CDR3 is 14 residues. CDR3 sequence reads: CASSPARGPGELFF. CDR3 DNA: TGTGCCAGCAGCCCAGCCAGGGGGCCCGGGGAGCTGTTTTTT.

The chain couples TRBV5-1 to TRBJ2-2, with TRBD2 matching 8 bases. The CDR3 is 15 amino acids. Per the germline V gene, CDR1 is SGHRS and CDR2 is YFSETQ. V lost 4 bases, J lost 5 bases, and 7 bases stayed unmatched. CDR3 region: CASSPAGVRTGELFF. CDR3 bases: TGCGCCAGCAGCCCAGCGGGAGTGCGGACCGGGGAGCTGTTTTTT.

V usage is TRBV20-1 and J usage is TRBJ2-5; possibly TRBD2 for D (5 bases). The CDR3 spans 11 residues. Germline CDR1 reads DFQATT; CDR2 reads SNEGSKA (reference sequence). Trimming removed 6 bases from V and 5 bases from J, with 10 bases in between. The CDR3 sequence: CSATAAETQYF. Written as DNA, the CDR3 is TGCAGTGCCACAGCGGCCGAGACCCAGTACTTC.

The chain recombines TRBV6-6 with TRBJ2-1; D remains ambiguous. Trimming shortened V by 6 bases and J by 13 bases, and 13 bases separated the two germline ends. The CDR3 sequence is 11 residues long. Germline loops: CDR1 MNHNY, CDR2 SVGAGI (reference sequence). Here the CDR3 reads CASSTTSEQFF. CDR3 coding DNA: TGTGCCAGCAGCACCACCTCGGAACAGTTCTTC.

The chain is built from TRBV27 and TRBJ2-4; D is possibly TRBD1 or TRBD2 (5 bases each). The CDR3 consists of 19 residues. CDR1 is MNHEY and CDR2 is SMNVEV in the germline V gene (reference sequence). V lost 5 bases to trimming and J lost 0 bases, with 23 bases between them. As DNA, the CDR3 is TGTGCCAGCAGTCCCTTGGGGGACCCCTGGGATCTAGCCAAAAACATTCAGTACTTC. Amino acids: CASSPLGDPWDLAKNIQYF.

This rearrangement joins TRBV20-1 to TRBJ2-7; a weak D match, TRBD2 (5 bases). CDR1 is DFQATT and CDR2 is SNEGSKA in the germline V gene (reference sequence). Trimming pared 6 bases from V and 3 bases from J, leaving 9 bases between. There are 11 residues in the CDR3. The DNA of the CDR3 is TGCAGTGCGCGGGCGGGCTACGAGCAGTACTTC. This gives the protein CSARAGYEQYF.

This clone came up many times. The genes are TRBV18 and TRBJ2-5; possibly TRBD1 for D (5 bases). Trimming took 0 bases from V and 4 from J, leaving 9 bases between them. The germline gives CDR1 KGHSH, CDR2 LQKENI. The CDR3 length is 14 residues. CDR3 in amino acids: CASSPPGVRETQYF. DNA for the CDR3: TGTGCCAGCTCACCACCAGGGGTCCGAGAGACCCAGTACTTC.

This chain connects TRBV5-1 to TRBJ2-5; 7 bases map to TRBD1. Germline V gives CDR1 SGHRS, CDR2 YFSETQ. Losses at the gene ends were 4 bases for V and 1 base for J; bases not matched to a gene: 7. The CDR3 length is 15 residues. The CDR3 region is CASSRRWDSQETQYF. CDR3 coding DNA: TGCGCCAGCAGCCGGAGGTGGGACAGCCAAGAGACCCAGTACTTC.

This clone came up once. The J gene is TRBJ1-5, the V gene TRBV9, with 7 bases identical to TRBD1. The J segment lost 8 bases and the V segment lost 4 bases, leaving 12 bases of the junction unmatched. Germline-derived CDR1 and CDR2 are SGDLS and YYNGEE. This CDR3 spans 15 amino acids. The CDR3 protein is CASSPTSRQGEPQHF. DNA of the CDR3: TGTGCCAGCAGCCCCACCTCTCGACAGGGTGAGCCCCAGCATTTT.

As for this clone: Other DNA sequences in the sample encode the same CDR3. The chain uses TRBV7-2 and TRBJ2-3; D ambiguous. Germline CDR1 and CDR2: SGHTA and FQGNSA. This CDR3 is 14 amino acids long. Trimming left V 1 base short and J 0 bases short, with 5 bases between. Here the CDR3 reads CASSLGLSTDTQYF. The CDR3 DNA sequence: TGTGCCAGCAGCTTAGGCCTGAGCACAGATACGCAGTATTTT. Looking up the rest from reference TRBV7-2 and TRBJ2-3 gives the full variable domain: GAGVSQSPSNKVTEKGKDVELRCDPISGHTALYWYRQSLGQGLEFLIYFQGNSAPDKSGLPSDRFSAERTGGSVSTLTIQRTQQEDSAVYLCASSLGLSTDTQYFGPGTRLTVL.

The chain carries TRBV6-5 and TRBJ1-1; possibly TRBD1 for D (5 bases). The length of the CDR3 is 11 residues. Germline-derived CDR1 and CDR2 are MNHEY and SVGAGI. V lost 8 bases, J lost 4 bases, and 8 bases lay in between. CDR3 loop: CASWGSTEAFF. Written as DNA, the CDR3 is TGTGCCAGCTGGGGGAGCACTGAAGCTTTCTTT.

The J gene is TRBJ2-7, the V gene TRBV29-1, with TRBD1 as a possible D gene (6 bases). The germline V gene encodes CDR1 SQVTM and CDR2 ANQGSEA. This CDR3 is built from 14 residues. V was trimmed by 6 bases and J by 4 bases, leaving 19 bases between them. The CDR3 DNA reads TGCAGCGTCCGGAACCCCGGGACACCTTACGAGCAGTACTTC. It encodes CSVRNPGTPYEQYF.

About this clone: A much larger clone differs from this one at a single base, so this may be a read error. The chain has TRBV27 and TRBJ1-2, with D possibly TRBD1 on 6 matching bases. CDR1 is MNHEY and CDR2 is SMNVEV in the germline V gene (reference sequence). V lost 4 bases to trimming and J lost 2 bases, with 14 bases between them. The CDR3 length is 15 residues. The CDR3: CASSSSPRGNYGYTF. The CDR3, as DNA: TGTGCCAGCAGTTCCTCCCCGAGGGGGAACTATGGCTACACCTTC.

The DNA of the CDR3 is TGTGCCAGCACCTCTGGCTCCTACGAGCAGTACTTC. Amino acids: CASTSGSYEQYF. The chain uses TRBV27 and TRBJ2-7, with D unresolved. The CDR3 consists of 12 residues. Germline V CDR1 and CDR2: MNHEY, SMNVEV (reference sequence). Trimming stripped 7 bases from V and 0 bases from J, with 7 bases between.

This clone has just a few counts. The J gene is TRBJ1-4, the V gene TRBV7-9, with D unresolved. This CDR3 contains 12 residues. V lost 3 bases and J 8 bases, leaving 7 bases between the germline ends. Germline V gene sequence: CDR1 SEHNR, CDR2 FQNEAQ (reference sequence). CDR3 coding DNA: TGTGCCAGCAGCTTTTCCAGCGAAAAACTGTTTTTT. It encodes CASSFSSEKLFF.

This clone was seen many times. The sample carries other DNA sequences with the same CDR3. The chain recombines TRBV28 with TRBJ1-2, with a tentative D call TRBD1 (5 bases). CDR1 MDHEN and CDR2 SYDVKM come from the germline V gene. Trimming removed 1 base at V and 0 bases at J, with 9 bases between. The CDR3 loop spans 15 amino acids. The CDR3 nucleotides read TGTGCCAGCAGTTTATCGCCCAGGGCTAACTATGGCTACACCTTC. Translated: CASSLSPRANYGYTF.

This clone was detected a few times. The chain joins TRBV5-1 to TRBJ1-2; TRBD1 might be the D (5 bases). The CDR3 is 16 residues long. With 0 bases removed from V and 3 bases from J, the gap between germline ends came to 15 bases. Per germline, CDR1 SGHRS and CDR2 YFSETQ. CDR3 amino acids: CASSLADSYGDYGYTF. CDR3 DNA: TGCGCCAGCAGCTTGGCCGACAGCTATGGGGACTATGGCTACACCTTC.

This clone was picked up a small number of times. V and J are TRBV19 and TRBJ1-5, with D maybe TRBD1 (5 bases). Germline V gives CDR1 LNHDA, CDR2 SQIVND (reference sequence). The V end was cut by 3 bases, the J end by 6 bases, with 9 bases between. CDR3 size: 13 residues. The CDR3 loop reads CASSISRAQPQHF. The CDR3 DNA sequence: TGTGCCAGTAGTATCTCCAGGGCTCAGCCCCAGCATTTT.

The CDR3 region is CATREVAGGPDEQFF. The CDR3, as DNA: TGTGCCACGAGGGAAGTAGCGGGAGGGCCCGATGAGCAGTTCTTC. V is TRBV10-3 and J is TRBJ2-1, with TRBD2 matching 11 bases. V gave up 10 bases and J gave up 8 bases; unmatched junction bases: 13. Germline V CDR1 and CDR2: ENHRY, SYGVKD. There are 15 residues in the CDR3.

This clone has only a few counts. The chain has TRBV4-3 and TRBJ2-5; TRBD2 is a possible D gene (6 bases). From germline, CDR1 is LGHNA and CDR2 YSLEER. The CDR3 extends over 14 amino acids. Trimming left V 0 bases short and J 5 bases short, with 10 bases between. The CDR3: CASSQDAGYETQYF. For the CDR3, the DNA is TGCGCCAGCAGCCAAGATGCGGGATATGAGACCCAGTACTTC.

This clone was picked up many times. The chain is built from TRBV6-4 and TRBJ1-5; D not resolved. The CDR3 contains 14 residues. CDR1 is MRHNA, CDR2 SNTAGT, per germline. Trimming took 6 bases from V and 6 from J, leaving 15 bases between them. The CDR3 DNA is TGTGCCAGCAGCCTAGAAGTTGGGAGTCAGCCCCAGCATTTT. Residues: CASSLEVGSQPQHF.

In this sample, this clone turned up a few times. V usage is TRBV5-6 and J usage is TRBJ2-2, with a possible D match to TRBD1 (6 bases). Trimming left V 2 bases short and J 4 bases short, with 15 bases between. CDR3 length: 16 amino acids. Germline CDR1 is SGHDT and CDR2 is YYEEEE. CDR3 sequence: CASSFRTGHSTGELFF. For the CDR3, the DNA is TGTGCCAGCAGCTTTAGAACGGGACACAGCACCGGGGAGCTGTTTTTT.

This clone occurred a few times. The chain joins TRBV4-3 to TRBJ1-1, with D unclear. CDR3 length equals 15 residues. V lost 0 bases, J lost 4 bases, and 12 bases lay in between. Per the germline V gene, CDR1 is LGHNA and CDR2 is YSLEER. CDR3 in DNA: TGCGCCAGCAGCCAAGAGGCATCCGGAGGCACTGAAGCTTTCTTT. Encoded protein: CASSQEASGGTEAFF.

The chain couples TRBV7-9 to TRBJ2-7, with 11 bases identical to TRBD2. With 1 base clipped from V and 5 bases from J, the junction kept 4 bases outside the gene matches. Germline-derived CDR1 and CDR2 are SEHNR and FQNEAQ (reference sequence). This CDR3 has 15 amino acids. The CDR3 nucleotides are TGTGCCAGCAGCTTAGGACTAGCGGGAATCGACGAGCAGTACTTC. The encoded protein is CASSLGLAGIDEQYF.

The chain joins TRBV7-9 to TRBJ1-2; D might be TRBD1 (6 bases). Trimming shortened V by 6 bases and J by 4 bases, and 12 bases separated the two germline ends. CDR3 size: 13 residues. From germline, CDR1 is SEHNR and CDR2 FQNEAQ (reference sequence). In DNA form, the CDR3 reads TGTGCCAGCAGAGGGGGGAGGACCTATGGCTACACCTTC. Protein: CASRGGRTYGYTF.

In DNA form, the CDR3 reads TGTGCCAGCCCCTCTGTCGGCCAGCCCAATGAAAAACTGTTTTTT. It yields the protein CASPSVGQPNEKLFF. The V gene is TRBV9, the J gene TRBJ1-4; no clear D gene. CDR1 and CDR2 from the germline V gene are SGDLS and YYNGEE. The CDR3 is 15 amino acids. V lost 7 bases and J lost 5, with 18 bases in between.

The V gene is TRBV30, the J gene TRBJ2-3; tentatively, D is TRBD2 (6 bases). V lost 7 bases, J lost 1 base, and 9 bases lay in between. CDR1 is GTSNPN and CDR2 is SVGIG in the germline V gene (reference sequence). The CDR3 runs 12 residues. In nucleotides, the CDR3 is TGTGCCTCCTCTAGCGGCACAGATACGCAGTATTTT. The encoded protein is CASSSGTDTQYF.

The chain uses TRBV30 and TRBJ2-2; D ambiguous. This CDR3 has 14 amino acids. The germline CDR1 and CDR2 sequences are GTSNPN and SVGIG (reference sequence). Trimming pared 0 bases from V and 2 bases from J, leaving 7 bases between. CDR3 bases: TGTGCCTGGAGTGTCACCAGAAACACCGGGGAGCTGTTTTTT. The encoded protein is CAWSVTRNTGELFF.

The sample holds a few counts of this clone. The chain combines TRBV19 with TRBJ1-2; D call uncertain. V was clipped by 10 bases and J by 1 base, with 13 bases between them. The length of the CDR3 is 13 residues. CDR1 and CDR2 from the germline V gene are LNHDA and SQIVND (reference sequence). CDR3: CATSLGFNYGYTF. CDR3 coding DNA: TGTGCCACTAGCCTAGGATTTAACTATGGCTACACCTTC.

This clone was seen a handful of times. The rearrangement links TRBV15 to TRBJ2-1; TRBD2 is a possible D gene (5 bases). Germline V gene data show CDR1 as LNHNV and CDR2 as YYDKDF (reference sequence). The CDR3 loop spans 13 amino acids. Trimming cost V 0 bases and J 15 bases, with 15 bases left between them. In DNA form, the CDR3 reads TGTGCCACCAGCAGAGATCTTGGGGAGTTTCGGTTCTTC. It codes for CATSRDLGEFRFF.

This clone was observed a few times. This chain links TRBV25-1 with TRBJ2-5; 9 bases map to TRBD2. The CDR3 has 14 residues. CDR1 and CDR2 from the germline V gene are MGHDK and SYGVNS. The V gene end was trimmed by 5 bases and the J gene end by 1 base; junction bases not matched to a gene: 2. The CDR3 DNA reads TGTGCCAGCAGTATAGCGGGAGTCCAAGAGACCCAGTACTTC. It yields the protein CASSIAGVQETQYF.